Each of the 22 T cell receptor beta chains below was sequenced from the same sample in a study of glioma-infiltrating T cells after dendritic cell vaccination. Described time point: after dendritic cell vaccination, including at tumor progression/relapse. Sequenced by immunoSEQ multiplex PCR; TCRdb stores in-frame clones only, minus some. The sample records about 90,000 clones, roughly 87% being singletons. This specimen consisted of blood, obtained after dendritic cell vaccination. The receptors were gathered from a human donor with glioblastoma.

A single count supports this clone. The CDR3 loop reads CASLRDTNSYEQYF. DNA for the CDR3: TGTGCCAGTCTTCGGGACACTAACTCCTACGAGCAGTACTTC. The V gene is TRBV21-1, the J gene TRBJ2-7; the D call in the table, TRBD1, was not verified against the DNA. TRBV21-1 is an annotated pseudogene. The CDR3 has 14 residues.

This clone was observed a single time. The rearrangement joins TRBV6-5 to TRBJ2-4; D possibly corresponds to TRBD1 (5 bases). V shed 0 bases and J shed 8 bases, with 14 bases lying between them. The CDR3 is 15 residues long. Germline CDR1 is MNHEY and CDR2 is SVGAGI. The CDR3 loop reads CASSYSGRVGDIQYF. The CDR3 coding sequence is TGTGCCAGCAGTTACTCCGGCAGGGTCGGTGACATTCAGTACTTC.

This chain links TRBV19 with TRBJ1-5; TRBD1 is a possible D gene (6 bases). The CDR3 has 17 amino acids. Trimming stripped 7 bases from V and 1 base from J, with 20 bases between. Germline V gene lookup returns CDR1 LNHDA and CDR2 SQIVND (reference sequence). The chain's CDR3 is CASKRQGQGISNQPQHF. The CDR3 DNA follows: TGTGCCAGTAAAAGGCAGGGGCAGGGTATAAGCAATCAGCCCCAGCATTTT.

CDR3 in amino acids: CAISDQTQGARGYTF. The CDR3 DNA reads as TGTGCCATCAGTGACCAAACACAGGGGGCGAGGGGCTACACCTTC. The chain is built from TRBV10-3 and TRBJ1-2; 9 bases line up with TRBD1. V shed 3 bases and J 8 bases; nucleotides not matched to a gene: 10. There are 15 residues in the CDR3. The germline V gene has CDR1 ENHRY and CDR2 SYGVKD.

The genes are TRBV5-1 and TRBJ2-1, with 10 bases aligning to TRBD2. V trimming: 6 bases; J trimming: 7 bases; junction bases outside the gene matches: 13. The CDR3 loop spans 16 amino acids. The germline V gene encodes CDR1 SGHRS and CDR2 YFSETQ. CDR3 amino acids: CASTPEILAGVNEQFF. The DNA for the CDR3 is TGCGCCAGCACCCCTGAGATTCTAGCGGGAGTTAATGAGCAGTTCTTC.

The CDR3 protein is CASSPKTSGGGYEQFF. In DNA, the CDR3 is TGTGCCAGCAGTCCCAAGACTAGCGGGGGGGGCTATGAGCAGTTCTTC. The gene calls are TRBV7-2 and TRBJ2-1, with 14 nucleotides matching TRBD2. Germline values: CDR1 SGHTA, CDR2 FQGNSA. V lost 6 bases and J lost 8; bases outside the gene matches: 9. The length of the CDR3 is 16 residues.

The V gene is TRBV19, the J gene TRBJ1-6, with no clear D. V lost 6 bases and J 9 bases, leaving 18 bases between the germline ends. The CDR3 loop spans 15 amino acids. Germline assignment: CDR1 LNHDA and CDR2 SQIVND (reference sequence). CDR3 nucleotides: TGTGCCAGTAGCCGACGAGGGAAGGAAAGTTCACCCCTCCACTTT. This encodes CASSRRGKESSPLHF.

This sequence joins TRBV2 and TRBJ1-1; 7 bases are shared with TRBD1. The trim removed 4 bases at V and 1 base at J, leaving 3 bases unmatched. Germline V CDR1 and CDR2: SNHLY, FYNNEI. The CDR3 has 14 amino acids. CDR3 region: CASSATGPNTEAFF. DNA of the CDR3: TGTGCCAGCAGTGCGACAGGGCCGAACACTGAAGCTTTCTTT.

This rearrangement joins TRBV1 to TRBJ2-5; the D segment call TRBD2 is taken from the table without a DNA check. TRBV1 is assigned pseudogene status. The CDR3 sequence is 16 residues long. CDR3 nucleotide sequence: TGCACCAGCAGCCAAGAAGGAACTAGCGGGGCAAAGACCCAGTACTTC. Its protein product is CTSSQEGTSGAKTQYF.

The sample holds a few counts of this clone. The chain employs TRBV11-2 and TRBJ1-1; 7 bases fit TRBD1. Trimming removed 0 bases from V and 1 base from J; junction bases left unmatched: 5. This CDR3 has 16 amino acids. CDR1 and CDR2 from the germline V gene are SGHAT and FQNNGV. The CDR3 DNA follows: TGTGCCAGCAGCTTAGACCCGACAGGGACGAACACTGAAGCTTTCTTT. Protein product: CASSLDPTGTNTEAFF.

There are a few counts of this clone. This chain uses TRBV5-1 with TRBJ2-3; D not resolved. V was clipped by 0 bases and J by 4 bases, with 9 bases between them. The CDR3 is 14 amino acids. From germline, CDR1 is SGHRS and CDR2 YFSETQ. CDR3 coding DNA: TGCGCCAGCAGCTTGGGGCCGTTACCAGATACGCAGTATTTT. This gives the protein CASSLGPLPDTQYF.

The CDR3 DNA follows: TGTGCCAGCAGCGTCGATGGATCGGGACAGGGGCGCGATGGCTACACCTTC. Its protein product is CASSVDGSGQGRDGYTF. This sequence joins TRBV9 and TRBJ1-2, with 10 bases fitting TRBD1. V was clipped by 2 bases and J by 6 bases; unmatched bases: 13. The V gene's germline CDR1 is SGDLS and CDR2 YYNGEE. The CDR3 spans 17 residues.

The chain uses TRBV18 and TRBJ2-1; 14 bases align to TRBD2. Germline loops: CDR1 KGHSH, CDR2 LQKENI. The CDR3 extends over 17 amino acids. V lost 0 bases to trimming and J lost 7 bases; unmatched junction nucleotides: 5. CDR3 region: CASSPPGLAGVGNEQFF. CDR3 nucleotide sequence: TGTGCCAGCTCACCACCGGGACTAGCGGGGGTTGGAAATGAGCAGTTCTTC.

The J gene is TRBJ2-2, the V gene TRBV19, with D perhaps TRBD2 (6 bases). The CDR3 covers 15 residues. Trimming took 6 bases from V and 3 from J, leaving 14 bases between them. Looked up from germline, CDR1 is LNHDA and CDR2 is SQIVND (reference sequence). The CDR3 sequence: CASRTREIDTGELFF. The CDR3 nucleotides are TGTGCCAGTAGGACTCGGGAGATAGACACCGGGGAGCTGTTTTTT.

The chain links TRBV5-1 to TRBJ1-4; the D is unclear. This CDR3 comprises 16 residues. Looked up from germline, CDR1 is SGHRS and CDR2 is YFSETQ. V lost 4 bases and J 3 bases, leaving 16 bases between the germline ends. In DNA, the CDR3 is TGCGCCAGCAGCACCCGACCTCTCGGGGCTAATGAAAAACTGTTTTTT. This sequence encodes CASSTRPLGANEKLFF. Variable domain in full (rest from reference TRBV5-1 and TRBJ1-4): KAGVTQTPRYLIKTRGQQVTLSCSPISGHRSVSWYQQTPGQGLQFLFEYFSETQRNKGNFPGRFSGRQFSNSRSEMNVSTLELGDSALYLCASSTRPLGANEKLFFGSGTQLSVL.

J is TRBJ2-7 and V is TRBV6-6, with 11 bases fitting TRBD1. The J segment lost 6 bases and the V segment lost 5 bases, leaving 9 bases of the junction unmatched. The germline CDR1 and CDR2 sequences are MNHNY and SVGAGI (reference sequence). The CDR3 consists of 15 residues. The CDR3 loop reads CASSIPGQGVGEQYF. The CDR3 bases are TGTGCCAGCAGTATTCCGGGACAGGGGGTAGGCGAGCAGTACTTC.

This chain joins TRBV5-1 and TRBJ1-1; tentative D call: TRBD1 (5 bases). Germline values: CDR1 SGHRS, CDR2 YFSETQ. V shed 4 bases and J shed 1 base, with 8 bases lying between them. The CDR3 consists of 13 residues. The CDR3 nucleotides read TGCGCCAGCAGCAAAGGGGAGAACACTGAAGCTTTCTTT. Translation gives CASSKGENTEAFF.

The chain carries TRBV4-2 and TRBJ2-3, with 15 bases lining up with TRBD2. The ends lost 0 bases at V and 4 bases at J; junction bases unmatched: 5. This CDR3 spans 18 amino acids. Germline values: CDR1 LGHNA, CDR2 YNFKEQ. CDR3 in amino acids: CASSQDGTSGGRPDTQYF. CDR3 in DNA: TGTGCCAGCAGCCAAGACGGGACTAGCGGGGGGCGGCCAGATACGCAGTATTTT.

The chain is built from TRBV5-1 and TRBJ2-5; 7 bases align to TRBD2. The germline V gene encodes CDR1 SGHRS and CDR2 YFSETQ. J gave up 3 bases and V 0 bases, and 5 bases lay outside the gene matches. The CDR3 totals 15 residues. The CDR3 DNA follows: TGCGCCAGCAGCTTGGGACTAGCAAAGGAAGAGACCCAGTACTTC. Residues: CASSLGLAKEETQYF.

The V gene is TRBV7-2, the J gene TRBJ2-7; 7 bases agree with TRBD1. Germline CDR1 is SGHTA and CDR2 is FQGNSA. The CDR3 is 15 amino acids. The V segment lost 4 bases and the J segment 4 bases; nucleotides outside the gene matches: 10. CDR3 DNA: TGTGCCAGCAGCTCAGAACAGGGGTCCTTGTACGAGCAGTACTTC. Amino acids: CASSSEQGSLYEQYF.

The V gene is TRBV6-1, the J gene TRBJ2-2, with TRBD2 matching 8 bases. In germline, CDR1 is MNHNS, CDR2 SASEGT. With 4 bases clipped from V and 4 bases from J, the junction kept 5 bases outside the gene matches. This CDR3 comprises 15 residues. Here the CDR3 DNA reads TGTGCCAGCAGTGCACGGGGGGGTGGCACCGGGGAGCTGTTTTTT. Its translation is CASSARGGGTGELFF.

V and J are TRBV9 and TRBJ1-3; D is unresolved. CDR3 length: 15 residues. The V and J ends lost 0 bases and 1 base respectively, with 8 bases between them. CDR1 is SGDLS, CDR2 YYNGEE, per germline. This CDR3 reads CASSVDEISGNTIYF. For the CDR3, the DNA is TGTGCCAGCAGCGTAGATGAGATTTCTGGAAACACCATATATTTT. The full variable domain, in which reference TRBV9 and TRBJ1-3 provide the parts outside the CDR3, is DSGVTQTPKHLITATGQRVTLRCSPRSGDLSVYWYQQSLDQGLQFLIQYYNGEERAKGNILERFSAQQFPDLHSELNLSSLELGDSALYFCASSVDEISGNTIYFGEGSWLTVV.